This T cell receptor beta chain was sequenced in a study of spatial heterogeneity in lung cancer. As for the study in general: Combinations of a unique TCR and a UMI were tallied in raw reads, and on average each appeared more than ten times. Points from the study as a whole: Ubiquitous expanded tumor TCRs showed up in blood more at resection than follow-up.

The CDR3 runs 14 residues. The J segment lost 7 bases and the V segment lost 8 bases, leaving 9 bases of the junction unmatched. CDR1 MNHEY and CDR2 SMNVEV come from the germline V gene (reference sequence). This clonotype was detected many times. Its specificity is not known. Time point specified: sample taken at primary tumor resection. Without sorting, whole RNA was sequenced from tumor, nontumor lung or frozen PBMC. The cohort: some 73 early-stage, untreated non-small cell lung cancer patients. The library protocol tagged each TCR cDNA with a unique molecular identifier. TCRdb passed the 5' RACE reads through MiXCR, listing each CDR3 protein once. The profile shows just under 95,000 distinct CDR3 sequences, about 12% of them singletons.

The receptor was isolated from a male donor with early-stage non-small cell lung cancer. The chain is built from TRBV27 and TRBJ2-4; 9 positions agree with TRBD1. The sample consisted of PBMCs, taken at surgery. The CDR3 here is CASSPRTGVNIQYF. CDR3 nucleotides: TGTGCCAGCTCCCCCCGGACAGGGGTGAACATTCAGTACTTC.